The TCR beta chain under discussion was sequenced for a study of shared clonotypes between healthy human individuals. Whole-study results and caveats: Despite large depth, sorted-subset datasets appeared incompletely sequenced.

This clone appeared a single time. The antigen remains undetermined. Generated by immunoSEQ multiplex PCR, the TCRdb table keeps only in-frame clones and is missing some. The data contain about 1.1 million clones, about 80% of them singletons. V was trimmed by 0 bases and J by 0 bases, leaving 9 bases between them. Germline CDR1 reads MGHRA; CDR2 reads YSYEKL. This CDR3 is built from 16 residues. Caucasian adults residing in Nashville, Tennessee made up all the donors. CD4+ cells were split into CD45RA+ naive and CD45RA-negative memory subsets. The chain employs TRBV4-1 and TRBJ2-1, with D unclear. Sequencing was performed on memory CD4+ T cells from PBMCs. Specified subset: CD45RA-negative fraction. This sequence was found in a man between 18 and 35 years old in good health. Some clones in this sample may be carry-over from other donors' samples. CDR3 residues: CASSQEGISSYNEQFF. CDR3 sequence (DNA): TGCGCCAGCAGCCAAGAGGGGATAAGCTCCTACAATGAGCAGTTCTTC.